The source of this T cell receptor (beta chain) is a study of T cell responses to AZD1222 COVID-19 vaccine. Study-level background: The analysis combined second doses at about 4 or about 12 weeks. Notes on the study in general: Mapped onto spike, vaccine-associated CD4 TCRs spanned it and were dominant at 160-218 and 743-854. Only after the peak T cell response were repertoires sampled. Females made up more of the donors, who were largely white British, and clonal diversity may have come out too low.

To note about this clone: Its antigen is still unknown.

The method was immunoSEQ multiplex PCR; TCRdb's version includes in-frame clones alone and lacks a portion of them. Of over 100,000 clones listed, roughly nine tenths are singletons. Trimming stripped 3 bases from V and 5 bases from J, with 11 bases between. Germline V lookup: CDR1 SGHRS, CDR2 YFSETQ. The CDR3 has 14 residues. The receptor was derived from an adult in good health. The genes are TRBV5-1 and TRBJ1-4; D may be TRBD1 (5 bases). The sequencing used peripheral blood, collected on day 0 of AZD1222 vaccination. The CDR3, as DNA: TGCGCCAGCAGCTCCGGGACGGCAAATGAAAAACTGTTTTTT. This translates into CASSSGTANEKLFF.